This T cell receptor beta chain was sequenced in a study of cytomegalovirus exposure and HLA in healthy donors. The donors comprised healthy bone marrow donors. Both 60 Vbeta primers and 13 Jbeta primers went into the PCR. Profiled with immunoSEQ multiplex PCR; TCRdb holds only in-frame clones, not every one. Of roughly 160,000 clones listed, 80% were seen once; the top ten hold about 2.2%. The sequencing input was PBMCs. The source of this sequence is a male donor in good health and CMV-seronegative.

CDR3 sequence (DNA): TGTGCCAGCAGCTTTAGTAGCGTCTACGAGCAGTACTTC. Protein: CASSFSSVYEQYF. J is TRBJ2-5 and V is TRBV7-2, with D possibly matching TRBD2 (5 bases). Near its end, the DNA agrees better with TRBJ2-7, so the J call may be wrong. Germline values: CDR1 SGHTA, CDR2 FQGNSA. The CDR3 runs to 13 residues.